This T cell receptor beta chain derives from a study of blood T cells in healthy people across ages (dated by TCRdb to 2013 to 2016). Context from the whole study: Template switching captured roughly one uniquely barcoded TCR beta cDNA molecule per two T cells in model experiments. Using the same blood draw, the study looked at two additional independent replicas of 1 million unique cDNA reads for two donors, one aged 18 to 29 and the other aged 80 or older. To avoid experimental bias, donors of different ages were distributed randomly across sequencing lanes. The study measured age-related changes in TCR beta repertoire diversity using deep sequencing normalized with unique cDNA molecular identifiers. The donors were split into four age groups: young (average around 17 years), middle-aged (more than 35), aged (about 56) and long-lived (approximately 89).

This clonotype was seen repeatedly, ten times or more. Its antigen specificity is not known. The input lacks base qualities; no much larger clone sits a single base away. The junction carries 16 bases between V and J, which are trimmed by 11 bases and 1 base respectively. Reading the germline V gene (reference sequence) gives CDR1 MNHEY and CDR2 SMNVEV. The CDR3 sequence holds 14 residues, the cysteine and phenylalanine included. Only CDR3 DNA remains: 42 bases, in frame from the first base. Donors were 39 systemically healthy Caucasian individuals from Russia aged roughly 6 to 95 years. Roughly 9 milliliters of peripheral blood were drawn from each donor into EDTA-treated Vacutainer tubes. PBMCs were isolated by Ficoll-Paque density-gradient centrifugation, with at least 6 million obtained per sample. Total RNA was extracted from PBMCs with Trizol reagent, with at least 5.5 micrograms obtained per sample. For every donor, flow cytometry on a PBMC aliquot measured the percentage of naive CD45RAhigh/CD27high T cells.

The library came from 5' RACE. The data were produced on an Illumina HiSeq 2500. The second PCR ran for about 6 to 11 cycles and used a J-beta primer mix along with a sample-barcoded 5' primer. Each TCR beta cDNA molecule received a unique molecular identifier from a template-switch 5' adaptor carrying 12 random nucleotides. At least 2.5 million CDR3-containing paired-end reads were obtained from each sample. First-strand cDNA was synthesized from all RNA with the Mint cDNA synthesis kit, primed by a TRBC-specific oligonucleotide. Following uracil-DNA glycosylase treatment, a first 18-cycle PCR with universal primers M1SS and BC2_uni_R was performed on all cDNA. The study's own analysis went as follows. For normalization, 1 million high-quality reads were randomly selected from each sample, with every read carrying a distinct molecular identifier. Instead of being binned into consensus sequences, reads with shared molecular identifiers were discarded. MiTCR, with a Q25 quality threshold and the strictest error-elimination algorithm, was used for CDR3 identification, clonotype clustering and error correction. Lower-bound total TCR beta diversity was estimated with a nonparametric unseen species model using Euler transformation. The raw public reads went through TCRdb reprocessing: fastp at Q25, MiXCR clone calling, in-frame beta chains kept. Entries that share a CDR3 protein sequence are merged under the most common genes and DNA. TCRdb's processing, not the authors', yielded these V and J calls. The sample data list about 1.7 million distinct CDR3 sequences, and about 30% of these were observed just once. Less than 9.5% of the sample rests with the top ten.

What the work shows at the level of the full study, not this receptor alone: The long-lived group showed more naive CD4+ T cells, fewer expanded clones and increased TCR diversity than the aged group, suggesting age selection. As age increased, observed TCR beta diversity per million T cells dropped in a roughly linear way, and a significant reduction was already evident by age roughly 36. The percentage of naive T cells measured by flow cytometry correlated strongly with observed TCR beta diversity. Estimates of total diversity based on one million sequenced T cells were considered lower bounds and underestimates. Because profiling used bulk unsorted PBMCs, naive and antigen-experienced compartments could not be compared conclusively. Because donor CMV infection status was unknown, age-related changes in expanded clonotypes were potentially confounded.

The rearranged chain carries TRBV27 and TRBJ2-3; there is no confident call for the D gene. The sequenced material came from blood. This TCR was recovered from a woman younger than 45 in good health. CDR3 loop: CAAKEEVGTDTQYF. The nucleotides are TGTGCCGCAAAAGAAGAGGTGGGCACAGATACGCAGTATTTT.